This T cell receptor beta chain was sequenced in a study of read filtering for tumor transcriptome and immune sequencing. As for the study in general: R-ISS stage counts were under 10 for I, roughly 15 for II, six or seven for III.

Trimming removed 0 bases from V and 3 bases from J; junction bases left unmatched: 8. This CDR3 region has 16 residues. The germline V gene has CDR1 SQVTM and CDR2 ANQGSEA. The library was built from about 370 ng RNA with molecular barcoded adaptors for alpha/delta and beta/gamma chains. Via MiXCR, TCRdb re-called the reads, giving one row per CDR3 protein. The table lists tens of thousands of distinct CDR3 sequences, 20% to 25% of them singletons, with about 18% in the top ten. This clonotype came up many times. The source material was a population of CD138-negative cells sorted from bone marrow. The sequence was obtained from a donor at least 40 years old with multiple myeloma. The V call is TRBV29-1, the J call TRBJ2-5; 9 positions agree with TRBD1. This CDR3 reads CSVEDPNRGLKETQYF. In DNA, the CDR3 is TGCAGCGTTGAAGATCCCAACAGGGGGCTTAAAGAGACCCAGTACTTC.